These 16 T cell receptor beta chains originate from one sample sequenced in a study of vaccination and CD4 T cells after COVID-19. Their antigen targets remain unknown. Oncomine TCR Beta short-read sequencing was applied to DNA from cultured CD4+ T cells. MiXCR, applied by TCRdb to the PCR reads, yields one record per CDR3 protein. The sample lists fewer than 20,000 distinct CDR3 sequences; over 75% were seen once. Sample treatment: roughly 10-day PBMC culture with coronavirus spike peptide pools or control peptides (ViraFEST assay). The material sequenced was CD4+ T cells from blood, cultured in vitro, taken after SARS-CoV-2 vaccination. Receptors were obtained from a human donor who received a COVID-19 vaccine.

The chain employs TRBV7-8 and TRBJ1-5; D perhaps matches TRBD1 (6 bases). The CDR3 covers 15 residues. Germline loops: CDR1 SGHVS, CDR2 FQNEAQ. Deletions cut 5 bases from V and 7 bases from J, with 18 bases between. CDR3 loop: CASSKGRQGRQPQHF. The CDR3, as DNA: TGTGCCAGCAGCAAGGGCAGGCAGGGGAGGCAGCCCCAGCATTTT.

This clonotype was seen only a few times. The J gene is TRBJ1-2, the V gene TRBV7-6; D is undetermined. CDR3 size: 13 residues. Germline V gene sequence: CDR1 SGHVS, CDR2 FNYEAQ. V dropped 4 bases and J dropped 4 bases, with 10 bases sitting between them. CDR3 nucleotides: TGTGCCAGCAGCTCGGGGATGGGCTATGGCTACACCTTC. It encodes CASSSGMGYGYTF.

This clonotype was detected only a few times. The chain uses TRBV7-2 and TRBJ1-5; D is uncertain. The CDR3 has 15 amino acids. With 1 base removed from V and 3 bases from J, the gap between germline ends came to 10 bases. The germline V gene encodes CDR1 SGHTA and CDR2 FQGNSA. As DNA, the CDR3 is TGTGCCAGCAGCTTAGTTTGGGCAGACAATCAGCCCCAGCATTTT. Translating it yields CASSLVWADNQPQHF.

V and J are TRBV6-5 and TRBJ2-3; 7 bases map to TRBD1. This CDR3 is 15 amino acids long. J lost 6 bases, V lost 0 bases, and 6 bases had no gene match. Germline-derived CDR1 and CDR2 are MNHEY and SVGAGI. The CDR3 reads CASSYSSSRGDTQYF. Here the CDR3 DNA reads TGTGCCAGCAGTTACTCGAGCTCCAGGGGGGATACGCAGTATTTT.

The V call is TRBV27, the J call TRBJ1-2, with TRBD1 as a possible D gene (5 bases). The CDR3 is 14 amino acids. Germline V gives CDR1 MNHEY, CDR2 SMNVEV (reference sequence). Trimming took 7 bases from V and 7 from J, leaving 19 bases between them. The CDR3 spells CASTLFSQGGGYTF. The DNA for the CDR3 is TGTGCCAGCACCCTTTTCAGCCAGGGAGGTGGCTACACCTTC.

This chain joins TRBV7-8 and TRBJ2-3; 9 bases are shared with TRBD2. The V segment lost 4 bases and the J segment 2 bases; nucleotides outside the gene matches: 1. The CDR3 extends over 14 amino acids. Germline V gene lookup returns CDR1 SGHVS and CDR2 FQNEAQ. The CDR3 DNA reads TGTGCCAGCAGCTCTAGCGGGAACACAGATACGCAGTATTTT. Translation: CASSSSGNTDTQYF.

The rearrangement uses TRBV20-1 and TRBJ1-5; D gene ambiguous. V was pared by 5 bases and J by 0 bases, with 8 bases between. The CDR3 sequence is 13 residues long. CDR1 and CDR2 (germline): DFQATT, SNEGSKA (reference sequence). The DNA for the CDR3 is TGCAGTGCTGCAAGGAATAGCAATCAGCCCCAGCATTTT. This gives the protein CSAARNSNQPQHF.

The chain has TRBV11-3 and TRBJ1-2; D ambiguous. Trimming left V 4 bases short and J 8 bases short, with 11 bases between. The CDR3 is made up of 12 amino acids. Germline V lookup: CDR1 SGHNT, CDR2 YENEEA. The CDR3 DNA reads as TGTGCCAGCAGCTCGGGAGTGCAAGGCTACACCTTC. Encoded protein: CASSSGVQGYTF.

Only one count was recorded for this clonotype. The J gene is TRBJ1-5, the V gene TRBV24-1; possible D gene TRBD1, 5 bases. The CDR3 is 15 amino acids. Germline V gene data show CDR1 as KGHDR and CDR2 as SFDVKD. V lost 4 bases and J 0 bases, leaving 9 bases between the germline ends. DNA for the CDR3: TGTGCCACCAGTGACGGGGGGAATAGCAATCAGCCCCAGCATTTT. Protein sequence: CATSDGGNSNQPQHF.

This sequence joins TRBV20-1 and TRBJ2-5; TRBD2 matches 12 bases. Germline V gives CDR1 DFQATT, CDR2 SNEGSKA (reference sequence). V was clipped by 3 bases and J by 5 bases; unmatched bases: 7. The CDR3 is made up of 15 amino acids. The CDR3 nucleotides are TGCAGTGCTAGGTCTAGCGGGGGGGCCGAGGAGACCCAGTACTTC. It encodes CSARSSGGAEETQYF.

The V and J genes are TRBV6-1 and TRBJ1-5; tentative D call: TRBD1 (6 bases). The CDR3 runs 16 residues. The V gene's germline CDR1 is MNHNS and CDR2 SASEGT. V shed 6 bases and J shed 6 bases, with 21 bases lying between them. CDR3 protein: CASSPLRGSSGQPQHF. The CDR3 nucleotides read TGTGCCAGCAGCCCGTTAAGGGGGTCCAGCGGTCAGCCCCAGCATTTT.

The rearrangement links TRBV7-8 to TRBJ1-2; TRBD1 might be the D (5 bases). This CDR3 is 14 amino acids long. V dropped 5 bases and J dropped 2 bases, with 12 bases sitting between them. Germline CDR1 is SGHVS and CDR2 is FQNEAQ. CDR3 nucleotide sequence: TGTGCCAGCAGCCCTGCAGGGATGAACTATGGCTACACCTTC. Its protein is CASSPAGMNYGYTF.

A single count supports this clonotype. This chain links TRBV6-2 or TRBV6-3 with TRBJ1-1, with D uncertain. Germline-derived CDR1 and CDR2 are MNHEY and SVGEGT. Trimming pared 5 bases from V and 3 bases from J, leaving 13 bases between. There are 14 residues in the CDR3. CDR3 residues: CASSTNKAHTEAFF. Here the CDR3 DNA reads TGTGCCAGCAGTACGAACAAGGCGCACACTGAAGCTTTCTTT.

This chain links TRBV6-1 with TRBJ1-2; D not certain. V was trimmed by 7 bases and J by 1 base, leaving 10 bases between them. This CDR3 has 13 residues. Germline assignment: CDR1 MNHNS and CDR2 SASEGT. The CDR3 reads CASNRRDNYGYTF. CDR3 DNA sequence: TGTGCCAGCAATAGACGGGATAACTATGGCTACACCTTC.

This chain's CDR3 is CATMGQGFTEAFF. The CDR3 DNA reads as TGTGCCACCATGGGGCAGGGGTTTACTGAAGCTTTCTTT. J is TRBJ1-1 and V is TRBV24-1, with a possible D match to TRBD1 (6 bases). This CDR3 comprises 13 residues. CDR1 KGHDR and CDR2 SFDVKD come from the germline V gene. V was clipped by 8 bases and J by 5 bases, with 14 bases between them.

The V call is TRBV20-1, the J call TRBJ2-3; D unresolved. The CDR3 covers 13 residues. The germline V gene encodes CDR1 DFQATT and CDR2 SNEGSKA (reference sequence). V lost 6 bases, J lost 6 bases, and 16 bases lay in between. The CDR3 DNA follows: TGCAGTGCAAAAGAGACGCCTCAGGATACGCAGTATTTT. This gives the protein CSAKETPQDTQYF.